Given below is one T cell receptor beta chain in context. The germline V gene encodes CDR1 MNHGY and CDR2 SAAAGT. The CDR3 consists of 13 residues. The ends were cut back, 5 bases at V and 1 base at J, with 5 bases in the middle. Documented treatment: preoperative locoregional IRX-2 cytokine immunotherapy. Samples came from a phase Ib trial of preoperative locoregional IRX-2 cytokine immunotherapy. Measured with immunoSEQ multiplex PCR; TCRdb has only the in-frame clones, and not every one. This sample has roughly 34,000 clones, with roughly 91% found just once. The source of the sample is a study of preoperative IRX-2 immunotherapy in early breast cancer.

The gene calls are TRBV6-8 and TRBJ2-2; D is uncertain. The sequence was obtained from a human donor with breast cancer. The sample consisted of tumor tissue, taken after IRX-2 immunotherapy. This CDR3 reads CASSDGNTGELFF. CDR3 in DNA: TGTGCCAGCAGTGACGGGAACACCGGGGAGCTGTTTTTT.